These 7 T cell receptor beta chains were sequenced from one sample in a study of blood T cell repertoires in COVID-19. Profiling relied on immunoSEQ multiplex PCR, and the TCRdb table lists in-frame clones only, not all of them. The table records approximately 76,000 clones, about 90% of them present only once. The specimen was peripheral blood. These receptors were collected from a man at least 80 years old in a cohort sampled during active COVID-19.

This clone was seen a single time. This chain uses TRBV19 with TRBJ1-2, with a tentative D call TRBD1 (6 bases). Trimming removed 5 bases at V and 2 bases at J, with 15 bases between. This CDR3 region has 15 residues. Germline V gives CDR1 LNHDA, CDR2 SQIVND (reference sequence). CDR3 sequence (DNA): TGTGCCAGTAGTGGGGGCACAGGGATGAACTATGGCTACACCTTC. It encodes CASSGGTGMNYGYTF.

The chain is built from TRBV6-1 and TRBJ1-1, with 7 nucleotides matching TRBD1. The CDR3 consists of 14 residues. Losses at the gene ends were 4 bases for V and 4 bases for J; bases not matched to a gene: 6. The germline gives CDR1 MNHNS, CDR2 SASEGT. Here the CDR3 reads CASSASPGGTEAFF. In DNA, the CDR3 is TGTGCCAGCAGTGCCTCTCCAGGGGGCACTGAAGCTTTCTTT.

The chain is built from TRBV24-1 and TRBJ2-7; unclear D gene. CDR3 size: 14 residues. Germline V lookup: CDR1 KGHDR, CDR2 SFDVKD. V was pared by 9 bases and J by 2 bases, with 16 bases between. As DNA, the CDR3 is TGTGCCACCCCGACCGGTTCAGGTCCCTACGAGCAGTACGTC. This translates into CATPTGSGPYEQYV.

The chain has TRBV2 and TRBJ1-3; the match to TRBD1 covers 9 bases. V was pared by 4 bases and J by 4 bases, with 5 bases of the junction left unmatched. The CDR3 loop spans 15 amino acids. Germline loops: CDR1 SNHLY, CDR2 FYNNEI. CDR3 in amino acids: CASSATGGGGNTIYF. For the CDR3, the DNA is TGTGCCAGCAGTGCGACAGGGGGAGGAGGAAACACCATATATTTT.

This rearrangement joins TRBV7-6 to TRBJ1-3; no firm D call. The CDR3 totals 15 residues. Trimming removed 3 bases at V and 2 bases at J, with 11 bases between. CDR1 and CDR2 (germline): SGHVS, FNYEAQ. CDR3 bases: TGTGCCAGCAGCTTGAAGAGAGGGACTGGAAACACCATATATTTT. Its translation is CASSLKRGTGNTIYF.

The genes are TRBV5-6 and TRBJ2-2, with 9 bases aligning to TRBD1. Germline lookup yields CDR1 SGHDT and CDR2 YYEEEE. V shed 3 bases, J shed 5 bases, and the junction held 2 bases outside the gene matches. The CDR3 is 14 residues long. DNA of the CDR3: TGTGCCAGCAGCTACGGGACAGGGACCGGGGAGCTGTTTTTT. It yields the protein CASSYGTGTGELFF.

The gene calls are TRBV13 and TRBJ1-2, with TRBD1 matching over 8 bases. J lost 6 bases, V lost 5 bases, and 5 bases had no gene match. The CDR3 runs to 13 residues. CDR1 PRHDT and CDR2 FYEKMQ come from the germline V gene (reference sequence). This chain's CDR3 is CASSGYRGDGYTF. The CDR3 DNA follows: TGTGCCAGCAGCGGCTACAGGGGGGATGGCTACACCTTC.